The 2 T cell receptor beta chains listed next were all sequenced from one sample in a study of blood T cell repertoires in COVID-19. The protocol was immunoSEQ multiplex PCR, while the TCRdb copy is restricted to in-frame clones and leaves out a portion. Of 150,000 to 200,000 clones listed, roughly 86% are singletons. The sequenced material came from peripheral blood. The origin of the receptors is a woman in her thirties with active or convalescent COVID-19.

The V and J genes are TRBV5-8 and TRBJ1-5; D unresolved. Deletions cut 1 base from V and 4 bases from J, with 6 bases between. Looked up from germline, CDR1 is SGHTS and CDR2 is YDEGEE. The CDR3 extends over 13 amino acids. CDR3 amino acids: CASSLNGNQPQHF. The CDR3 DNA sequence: TGTGCCAGCAGCTTGAACGGGAATCAGCCCCAGCATTTT.

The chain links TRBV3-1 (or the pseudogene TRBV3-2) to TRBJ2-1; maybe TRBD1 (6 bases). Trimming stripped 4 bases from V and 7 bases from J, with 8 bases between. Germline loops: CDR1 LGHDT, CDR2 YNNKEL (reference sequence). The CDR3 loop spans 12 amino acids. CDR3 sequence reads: CASSLDRNEQFF. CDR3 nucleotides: TGTGCCAGCAGCCTAGACAGGAATGAGCAGTTCTTC.